Listed below are T cell receptor beta chains from one sample, sequenced in a study of spatial heterogeneity in lung cancer. One entry per CDR3 protein results from TCRdb running MiXCR on the 5' RACE reads. The table includes about 28,000 distinct CDR3 sequences, more than 8% detected once. Source: PBMCs, taken at surgery. These receptors originate from a female donor with early-stage non-small cell lung cancer. CDR3s leave out the opening cysteine and the closing phenylalanine or tryptophan. Expanded clones are given a class, and other clones once, few, many or no size at all.

v_call,clone_size,j_call,cdr3_aa
TRBV18,many,TRBJ1-2,ASSPPNTGQGSPT
TRBV2,many,TRBJ2-6,ASTQGRPGANVLT
TRBV4-1,-,TRBJ1-6,ASSQRTGNSPLH
TRBV2,many,TRBJ2-1,ASSKRGRGSGSNEQF
TRBV18,many,TRBJ2-1,ASSAGTILRNEQF
TRBV7-9,many,TRBJ2-4,ASSEWTGNLRIAKNIQY
TRBV12-3/TRBV12-4,-,TRBJ1-1,ASSSFGNTEAF
TRBV11-2,many,TRBJ2-3,ASSLGFGLAGGGGDTQY
TRBV7-7,many,TRBJ1-1,ASSLPGTSKAF
TRBV7-9,many,TRBJ2-4,ASSQKGVQNIQY
TRBV28,many,TRBJ1-2,ASSSIQGNYGYT